This T cell receptor beta chain was captured in a study of OX40 agonist ivuxolimab in advanced cancers. The overall study: An agonistic human IgG2 monoclonal antibody against OX40 (CD134) was given. The study enrolled dose-escalation patients with hepatocellular carcinoma, melanoma, renal cell or head and neck cancer. Notes on the study in general: By week 6 at 0.1 to 3.0 mg/kg, blood CD4+ and CD8+ T cells had expanded clonally.

The CDR3 runs 15 residues. Germline V lookup: CDR1 SGHDT, CDR2 YYEEEE. The ends were cut back, 4 bases at V and 2 bases at J, with 15 bases in the middle. The method was immunoSEQ multiplex PCR; TCRdb's version includes in-frame clones alone and lacks a portion of them. The table lists roughly 86,000 clones, approximately 90% of them singletons. On this clone: What it binds is not known.

This TCR derives from an adult with an advanced solid tumor such as melanoma, head and neck, liver or kidney cancer. The sample in question was CD4+ or CD8+ T cells sorted from blood, obtained in a trial of the OX40 agonist ivuxolimab. The J gene is TRBJ1-2, the V gene TRBV5-6; maybe TRBD1 (5 bases). The CDR3 coding sequence is TGTGCCAGCAGCCCACTCAGTTGGGGGAACTATGGCTACACCTTC. As protein: CASSPLSWGNYGYTF.